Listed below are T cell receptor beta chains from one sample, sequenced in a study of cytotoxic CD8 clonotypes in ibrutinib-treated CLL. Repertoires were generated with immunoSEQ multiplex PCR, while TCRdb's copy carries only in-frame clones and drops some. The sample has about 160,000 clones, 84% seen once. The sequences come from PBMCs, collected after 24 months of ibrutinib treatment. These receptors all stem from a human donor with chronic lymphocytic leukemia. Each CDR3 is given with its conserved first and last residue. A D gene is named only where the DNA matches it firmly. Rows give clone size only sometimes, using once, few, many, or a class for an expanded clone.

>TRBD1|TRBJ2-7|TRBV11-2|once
CASSSRTGSSYEQYF
TGTGCCAGCAGCTCCCGGACAGGATCCTCCTACGAGCAGTACTTC
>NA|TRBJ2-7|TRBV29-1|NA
CSVEDPTSAEQYF
TGCAGCGTTGAAGATCCAACCTCTGCCGAGCAGTACTTC
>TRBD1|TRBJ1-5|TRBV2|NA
CASTDRGVPNQPQHF
TGTGCCAGCACCGACAGGGGAGTCCCAAATCAGCCCCAGCATTTT
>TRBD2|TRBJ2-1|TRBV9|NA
CASSVARTAGGLGNEQFF
TGTGCCAGCAGCGTAGCTAGGACAGCGGGAGGGCTGGGTAATGAGCAGTTCTTC
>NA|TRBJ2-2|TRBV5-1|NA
CASSLIPGTGELFF
TGCGCCAGCAGCTTAATTCCCGGGACCGGGGAGCTGTTTTTT
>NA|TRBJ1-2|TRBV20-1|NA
CSARVQGGYTF
TGCAGTGCTAGAGTTCAGGGTGGCTACACCTTC
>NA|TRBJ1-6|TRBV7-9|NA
CASSPTGTRSPLHF
TGTGCCAGCAGCCCAACAGGGACGCGGTCACCCCTCCACTTT
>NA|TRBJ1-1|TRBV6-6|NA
CASSFRGNTEAFF
TGTGCCAGCAGTTTCCGGGGGAACACTGAAGCTTTCTTT
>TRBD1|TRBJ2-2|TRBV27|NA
CASSLTGITGELFF
TGTGCCAGCAGTCTGACAGGGATCACCGGGGAGCTGTTTTTT
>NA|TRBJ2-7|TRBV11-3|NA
CASSLGNSYEQYF
TGTGCCAGCAGCTTAGGTAACTCCTACGAGCAGTACTTC
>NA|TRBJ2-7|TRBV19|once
CASSYQASYEQYF
TGTGCCAGTAGTTACCAAGCTTCCTACGAGCAGTACTTC
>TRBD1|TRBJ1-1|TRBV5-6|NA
CASSLYRGQVTEAFF
TGTGCCAGCAGCTTGTACAGGGGGCAGGTCACTGAAGCTTTCTTT
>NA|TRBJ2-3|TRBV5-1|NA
CASSRIGYTDTQYF
TGCGCCAGCAGCCGGATTGGCTACACAGATACGCAGTATTTT
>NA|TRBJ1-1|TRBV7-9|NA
CASSYRSGGKDTEAFF
TGTGCCAGCAGCTATCGCAGCGGGGGAAAGGACACTGAAGCTTTCTTT
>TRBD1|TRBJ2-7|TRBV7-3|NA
CASSLGTGGEQYF
TGTGCCAGCAGCTTAGGGACAGGAGGCGAGCAGTACTTC
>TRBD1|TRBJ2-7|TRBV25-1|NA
CASRPGQASYEQYF
TGTGCCAGCAGACCGGGACAGGCCTCCTACGAGCAGTACTTC
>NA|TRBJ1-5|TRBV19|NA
CASSITEYSNQPQHF
TGTGCCAGTAGTATCACGGAATATAGCAATCAGCCCCAGCATTTT
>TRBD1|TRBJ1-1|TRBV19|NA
CASEGGQGATEAFF
TGTGCCAGTGAGGGGGGACAGGGGGCAACTGAAGCTTTCTTT
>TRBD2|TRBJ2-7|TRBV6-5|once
CASSYLAGDWYF
TGTGCCAGCAGTTATCTAGCGGGAGATTGGTACTTC
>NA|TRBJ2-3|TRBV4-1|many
CASSQAASRDPVDTQYF
TGCGCCAGCAGCCAAGCAGCCAGCCGGGACCCCGTGGATACGCAGTATTTT
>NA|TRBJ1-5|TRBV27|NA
CASSLSWQTSNQPQHF
TGTGCCAGCAGTTTATCGTGGCAGACTAGCAATCAGCCCCAGCATTTT
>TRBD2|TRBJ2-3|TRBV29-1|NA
CSVRPWASGGADTQYF
TGCAGCGTACGTCCCTGGGCTAGCGGTGGTGCAGATACGCAGTATTTT